Reported below is one T cell receptor (beta chain). This CDR3 spans 15 amino acids. The V gene lost 6 bases and the J gene lost 0 bases, with 14 bases spanning the gap. CDR1 and CDR2 from the germline V gene are SNHLY and FYNNEI. These data come from a study of technical replicates of blood from a handful of donors. Some clones are missing from TCRdb's copy, which holds only in-frame ones; the method was immunoSEQ multiplex PCR. The table shows 50,000 or so clones, with roughly nine tenths occurring only once. Sample: PBMCs. This chain uses TRBV2 with TRBJ1-1; D is unclear. This clonotype originated in a human donor in good health. Some clones in this sample may be carry-over from other donors' samples. Written as DNA, the CDR3 is TGTGCCAGCAGATGGCGGGGTTCGATGAACACTGAAGCTTTCTTT. It is translated as CASRWRGSMNTEAFF.